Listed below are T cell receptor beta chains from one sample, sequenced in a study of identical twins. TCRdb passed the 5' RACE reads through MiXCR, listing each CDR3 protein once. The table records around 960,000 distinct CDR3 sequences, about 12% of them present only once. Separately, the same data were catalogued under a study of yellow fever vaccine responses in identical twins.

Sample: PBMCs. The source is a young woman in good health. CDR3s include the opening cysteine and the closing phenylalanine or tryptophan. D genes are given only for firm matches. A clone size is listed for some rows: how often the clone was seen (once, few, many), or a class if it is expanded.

CDR3: CASSPPGLAGETNTGELFF; DNA: TGTGCCAGCAGCCCACCGGGACTAGCGGGGGAGACGAACACCGGGGAGCTGTTTTTT; J: TRBJ2-2; size: .; V: TRBV11-1; D: TRBD2
CDR3: CASSLESTGPYEQYF; DNA: TGCGCCAGCAGCTTGGAATCGACAGGTCCCTACGAGCAGTACTTC; J: TRBJ2-7; size: .; V: TRBV5-1; D: .
CDR3: CASSAQGSAGNTIYF; DNA: TGCGCCAGCAGCGCGCAGGGGTCAGCTGGAAACACCATATATTTT; J: TRBJ1-3; size: few; V: TRBV5-1; D: .
CDR3: CASLAGTSVYNEQFF; DNA: TGCGCCAGCTTGGCCGGGACTAGCGTTTACAATGAGCAGTTCTTC; J: TRBJ2-1; size: .; V: TRBV5-1; D: TRBD2
CDR3: CASSLVGRGTTGELFF; DNA: TGTGCCAGCAGCTTAGTCGGCAGGGGGACCACCGGGGAGCTGTTTTTT; J: TRBJ2-2; size: few; V: TRBV7-2; D: TRBD1
CDR3: CASSAWTGTNSPLHF; DNA: TGTGCCAGCAGCGCCTGGACAGGCACGAATTCACCCCTCCACTTT; J: TRBJ1-6; size: .; V: TRBV5-8; D: TRBD1
CDR3: CSVEWGGERSTDTQYF; DNA: TGCAGCGTTGAATGGGGGGGGGAGAGGAGCACAGATACGCAGTATTTT; J: TRBJ2-3; size: many; V: TRBV29-1; D: TRBD2
CDR3: CASRTGTGTYNEQFF; DNA: TGTGCCAGCAGGACCGGGACTGGAACCTACAATGAGCAGTTCTTC; J: TRBJ2-1; size: many; V: TRBV12-3/TRBV12-4; D: .
CDR3: CASLSIALHF; DNA: TGTGCCAGCCTATCTATAGCCCTCCACTTT; J: TRBJ1-6; size: .; V: TRBV2; D: .
CDR3: CASSRVQGFSAFF; DNA: TGTGCCAGCAGCCGCGTACAGGGTTTTTCAGCTTTCTTT; J: TRBJ1-1; size: few; V: TRBV6-1; D: .
CDR3: CSVRLAGLPKETQYF; DNA: TGCAGCGTTAGGCTAGCGGGGCTTCCTAAAGAGACCCAGTACTTC; J: TRBJ2-5; size: few; V: TRBV29-1; D: TRBD2
CDR3: CASSQFLNEKLFF; DNA: TGTGCCAGCAGCCAATTCCTTAATGAAAAACTGTTTTTT; J: TRBJ1-4; size: few; V: TRBV3-1; D: .
CDR3: CASSLAFPYNEQFF; DNA: TGTGCCAGCAGCTTAGCATTCCCGTACAATGAGCAGTTCTTC; J: TRBJ2-1; size: few; V: TRBV7-9; D: .
CDR3: CAISGPSPFANYGYTF; DNA: TGTGCCATCAGTGGCCCATCCCCGTTTGCTAACTATGGCTACACCTTC; J: TRBJ1-2; size: many; V: TRBV10-3; D: .
CDR3: CSVREALFYTF; DNA: TGCAGCGTGAGAGAGGCTCTATTCTACACCTTC; J: TRBJ1-2; size: .; V: TRBV29-1; D: .
CDR3: CSVEDRVWGEAFF; DNA: TGCAGCGTTGAAGATCGGGTGTGGGGAGAAGCTTTCTTT; J: TRBJ1-1; size: few; V: TRBV29-1; D: .
CDR3: CSADLTGGYGYTF; DNA: TGCAGTGCCGACCTGACAGGGGGCTATGGCTACACCTTC; J: TRBJ1-2; size: .; V: TRBV20-1; D: TRBD1
CDR3: CASSLNRDISTDTQYF; DNA: TGCGCCAGCAGCTTAAACCGGGACATTAGCACAGATACGCAGTATTTT; J: TRBJ2-3; size: few; V: TRBV5-1; D: .
CDR3: CASSFSPGTGYNEQFF; DNA: TGTGCCAGCAGCTTCAGTCCCGGGACGGGTTACAATGAGCAGTTCTTC; J: TRBJ2-1; size: .; V: TRBV7-3; D: .
CDR3: CASSSGTGNNQPQHF; DNA: TGTGCCAGCAGTTCCGGGACAGGGAACAATCAGCCCCAGCATTTT; J: TRBJ1-5; size: .; V: TRBV6-5; D: TRBD1
CDR3: CATSDPLASSTDTQYF; DNA: TGTGCCACCAGTGATCCACTAGCGTCTAGCACAGATACGCAGTATTTT; J: TRBJ2-3; size: .; V: TRBV24-1; D: TRBD2
CDR3: CASSLYRGSNQPQHF; DNA: TGTGCCAGCAGCCTCTACAGGGGGAGCAATCAGCCCCAGCATTTT; J: TRBJ1-5; size: few; V: TRBV6-2/TRBV6-3; D: TRBD1
CDR3: CASSFGQGTGKNTEAFF; DNA: TGCGCCAGCAGCTTCGGACAGGGGACAGGGAAGAACACTGAAGCTTTCTTT; J: TRBJ1-1; size: .; V: TRBV5-1; D: TRBD1
CDR3: CASSYYGSYNEQFF; DNA: TGTGCCAGCAGTTACTACGGATCCTACAATGAGCAGTTCTTC; J: TRBJ2-1; size: .; V: TRBV6-2/TRBV6-3; D: .
CDR3: CSVRGVGEKLFF; DNA: TGCAGCGTTCGGGGGGTAGGTGAAAAACTGTTTTTT; J: TRBJ1-4; size: few; V: TRBV29-1; D: .
CDR3: CSARVRGGLETQYF; DNA: TGCAGTGCTAGGGTACGGGGGGGCTTAGAGACCCAGTACTTC; J: TRBJ2-5; size: .; V: TRBV20-1; D: TRBD2
CDR3: CASTYGTADLEQYF; DNA: TGTGCCAGCACCTACGGGACGGCCGACTTGGAGCAGTACTTC; J: TRBJ2-7; size: .; V: TRBV6-1; D: .
CDR3: CASSYQRGTDTQYF; DNA: TGTGCCAGCAGCTACCAGCGGGGCACAGATACGCAGTATTTT; J: TRBJ2-3; size: few; V: TRBV7-9; D: .
CDR3: CASSLVTGFTDTQYF; DNA: TGTGCCAGCAGCTTAGTTACGGGGTTCACAGATACGCAGTATTTT; J: TRBJ2-3; size: few; V: TRBV7-8; D: .
CDR3: CASSQVDSSTNNEQFF; DNA: TGTGCCAGCAGCCAAGTTGACTCCAGCACGAACAATGAGCAGTTCTTC; J: TRBJ2-1; size: few; V: TRBV3-1; D: .
CDR3: CASSQDGLVGFGNTIYF; DNA: TGCGCCAGCAGCCAAGATGGGCTCGTGGGTTTTGGAAACACCATATATTTT; J: TRBJ1-3; size: .; V: TRBV4-1; D: .
CDR3: CASSPGVGYEQYF; DNA: TGTGCCAGCTCACCGGGGGTCGGCTACGAGCAGTACTTC; J: TRBJ2-7; size: many; V: TRBV18; D: .
CDR3: CASSPLGAQDEQFF; DNA: TGTGCCAGCAGCCCCCTGGGGGCCCAAGATGAGCAGTTCTTC; J: TRBJ2-1; size: many; V: TRBV12-3/TRBV12-4; D: .
CDR3: CASSLIGGNYGYTF; DNA: TGTGCCAGCAGTTTAATAGGGGGCAACTATGGCTACACCTTC; J: TRBJ1-2; size: .; V: TRBV27; D: TRBD1
CDR3: CASSRDNAGAQYF; DNA: TGCGCCAGCAGCCGTGACAATGCAGGTGCGCAGTATTTT; J: TRBJ2-3; size: .; V: TRBV5-1; D: .
CDR3: CASSHSLADHTGELFF; DNA: TGCGCCAGCAGCCATTCACTAGCGGACCACACCGGGGAGCTGTTTTTT; J: TRBJ2-2; size: few; V: TRBV4-1; D: TRBD2
CDR3: CASSLRTSGRTGNEQFF; DNA: TGTGCCAGCAGCCTAAGGACTAGCGGGAGAACGGGGAATGAGCAGTTCTTC; J: TRBJ2-1; size: .; V: TRBV7-3; D: TRBD2
CDR3: CASSFSGAANQPQHF; DNA: TGTGCCAGCAGTTTTTCAGGGGCGGCAAATCAGCCCCAGCATTTT; J: TRBJ1-5; size: .; V: TRBV27; D: .
CDR3: CASSRRLAGSVEQYF; DNA: TGTGCCAGCAGCCGCAGACTAGCGGGATCCGTAGAGCAGTACTTC; J: TRBJ2-7; size: few; V: TRBV16; D: TRBD2
CDR3: CASSLGGRADLKEYF; DNA: TGTGCCAGCAGCTTAGGTGGCAGGGCTGACCTCAAGGAGTACTTC; J: TRBJ2-5; size: .; V: TRBV7-9; D: .
CDR3: CASTPDSGDSYNEQFF; DNA: TGTGCCAGTACGCCCGATAGCGGAGACTCCTACAATGAGCAGTTCTTC; J: TRBJ2-1; size: few; V: TRBV19; D: .
CDR3: CATSRQGGDTGELFF; DNA: TGTGCCACCTCAAGACAGGGGGGCGACACCGGGGAGCTGTTTTTT; J: TRBJ2-2; size: .; V: TRBV24-1; D: TRBD1
CDR3: CSARGRDQPYEQYF; DNA: TGCAGTGCTAGGGGCCGGGACCAGCCCTACGAGCAGTACTTC; J: TRBJ2-7; size: .; V: TRBV20-1; D: .
CDR3: CASSSQENNQPQHF; DNA: TGCGCCAGCAGCTCACAGGAAAACAATCAGCCCCAGCATTTT; J: TRBJ1-5; size: few; V: TRBV5-1; D: .
CDR3: CASSPPADQETQYF; DNA: TGTGCCAGCAGCCCACCGGCAGACCAAGAGACCCAGTACTTC; J: TRBJ2-5; size: .; V: TRBV9; D: .
CDR3: CASSEFLPGQGGELFF; DNA: TGTGCCAGCAGTGAATTTCTGCCAGGGCAAGGCGGGGAGCTGTTTTTT; J: TRBJ2-2; size: many; V: TRBV2; D: .